The clone carrying this T cell receptor beta chain has a handful of counts. What it recognizes is unknown. Primers: 60 Vbeta forward and 13 Jbeta reverse. The data were produced by immunoSEQ multiplex PCR, yet TCRdb's version contains in-frame clones alone and is incomplete. The data contain 150,000 to 200,000 clones, around 68% of them singletons. This entry comes from a study of cytomegalovirus exposure and HLA in healthy donors. Study findings and constraints: Previously analyzed data showed that most TCR beta V segments were productive at a frequency of about 90% or about 30%. Sequencing probably produced one cluster of sequence variants that were highly shared.

The junction had 8 bases not matched to a gene; V was cut back by 2 bases and J by 10 bases. The CDR3 totals 15 residues. In germline, CDR1 is MDHEN, CDR2 SYDVKM. The genes are TRBV28 and TRBJ1-6, with 7 bases fitting TRBD1. The receptor was isolated from a woman aged 40 to 50 in good health and CMV-seropositive. Sequenced input: PBMCs. Here the CDR3 reads CASSLPGTVGSPLHF. CDR3 nucleotides: TGTGCCAGCAGTTTACCCGGGACAGTTGGATCACCCCTCCACTTT. The variable domain in full, completed from reference TRBV28 and TRBJ1-6, reads DVKVTQSSRYLVKRTGEKVFLECVQDMDHENMFWYRQDPGLGLRLIYFSYDVKMKEKGDIPEGYSVSREKKERFSLILESASTNQTSMYLCASSLPGTVGSPLHFGNGTRLTVT.